This TCR beta chain was sequenced in a study of PD-L1 blockade in urothelial cancer. This clone was detected only once. Individual patients had between 1 and 8 samples, taken pretreatment and on-treatment. Per the germline V gene, CDR1 is MDHEN and CDR2 is SYDVKM. The germline V and J ends were trimmed by 7 bases and 5 bases, with 18 bases remaining between them. This CDR3 contains 15 residues. Clones were read by immunoSEQ multiplex PCR, and TCRdb kept only the in-frame ones, dropping some. The table has about 83,000 clones, 75% to 90% seen once. This chain uses TRBV28 with TRBJ2-1, with D uncertain. The clonotype was recovered from a woman aged 65 to 85 with urothelial cancer. The input for sequencing was PBMCs, taken around atezolizumab (anti-PD-L1) treatment. This chain's CDR3 is CASTHPMGNHNEQFF. The CDR3 DNA sequence: TGTGCCAGCACTCACCCGATGGGCAACCACAATGAGCAGTTCTTC.